The next 7 T cell receptor beta chains were all read from a single sample in a study of regulatory T cells in long-lasting Graves disease. Arm-PCR of CDR3 regions with iRepertoire HTBI primers generated TCR beta libraries. TCRdb re-derived calls from the multiplex PCR reads in MiXCR, one entry per CDR3 protein. This sample has roughly 260,000 distinct CDR3 sequences, with under 20% found just once. Noted time point: newly diagnosed GD, antithyroid drugs for less than 3 months. PBMC-derived RNA was used for the TCR library. In addition, the sample was reused for a study of T cells in Graves' hyperthyroidism and ophthalmopathy.

The source material was peripheral blood mononuclear cells (PBMCs), sampled at new diagnosis, from a patient treated with antithyroid drugs. Receptor source: a woman aged 30 to 39 with Graves disease.

V and J are TRBV18 and TRBJ1-4, with D maybe TRBD1 (5 bases). Per the germline V gene, CDR1 is KGHSH and CDR2 is LQKENI. Trimming took off 6 bases at V and 0 bases at J, with 17 bases between the two ends. The CDR3 extends over 17 amino acids. The CDR3 is CASSHLGETATNEKLFF. The CDR3 DNA follows: TGTGCCAGCTCCCACCTGGGAGAGACAGCAACTAATGAAAAACTGTTTTTT.

This sequence joins TRBV15 and TRBJ1-5; 10 bases match TRBD1. Germline V CDR1 and CDR2: LNHNV, YYDKDF (reference sequence). V trimming: 4 bases; J trimming: 0 bases; junction bases outside the gene matches: 3. This CDR3 is built from 16 residues. In DNA, the CDR3 is TGTGCCACCAGCACCCGGGACAGGGGTAGCAATCAGCCCCAGCATTTT. This sequence encodes CATSTRDRGSNQPQHF.

Concerning this clonotype: A much larger clone is a single base away; this may be a read error. This chain links TRBV3-1 with TRBJ2-5; 12 bases map to TRBD2. Unmatched junction bases numbered 3, after V lost 8 bases and J lost 2 bases. The germline gives CDR1 LGHDT, CDR2 YNNKEL (reference sequence). CDR3 length: 14 residues. The CDR3 coding sequence is TGTGCCAGCGGGGGGACTAGCGGGCAAGAGACCCAGTACTTC. Translation: CASGGTSGQETQYF.

This clonotype has ten or more counts. The CDR3 DNA sequence: TGTGCTAGTGGTTTGGTACCCTGGGGCAGTCTGGGACTCCTGGCCGAGCAGTACTTC. Its protein is CASGLVPWGSLGLLAEQYF. J is TRBJ2-7 and V is TRBV12-5; D possibly corresponds to TRBD2 (6 bases). The length of the CDR3 is 19 residues. CDR1 is LGHNT and CDR2 is FRNRAP in the germline V gene. V lost 0 bases, J lost 6 bases, and 27 bases lay in between.

This clonotype showed up many times. The chain links TRBV29-1 to TRBJ1-1; D is ambiguous. The CDR3 contains 11 residues. V lost 4 bases and J lost 5, with 8 bases in between. Germline CDR1 is SQVTM and CDR2 is ANQGSEA. This CDR3 reads CSVVAGTEAFF. The CDR3 coding sequence is TGCAGCGTTGTGGCGGGGACTGAAGCTTTCTTT. The entire variable domain, with the rest obtained from reference TRBV29-1 and TRBJ1-1, is as follows: SAVISQKPSRDICQRGTSLTIQCQVDSQVTMMFWYRQQPGQSLTLIATANQGSEATYESGFVIDKFPISRPNLTFSTLTVSNMSPEDSSIYLCSVVAGTEAFFGQGTRLTVV.

Details on this clonotype: This likely traces to a read error, being one base from a far larger clone. The chain recombines TRBV2 with TRBJ2-3, with TRBD2 identical over 8 bases. V shed 6 bases, J shed 3 bases, and the junction held 8 bases outside the gene matches. The CDR3 sequence is 15 residues long. Germline lookup yields CDR1 SNHLY and CDR2 FYNNEI. CDR3: CASRPIAGRTDTQYF. CDR3 coding DNA: TGTGCCAGCAGGCCTATAGCGGGGAGAACAGATACGCAGTATTTT.

This clonotype was seen repeatedly, ten times or more. The chain has TRBV3-1 and TRBJ1-1; D is undetermined. The CDR3 runs to 15 residues. Looked up from germline, CDR1 is LGHDT and CDR2 is YNNKEL (reference sequence). V dropped 0 bases and J dropped 1 base, with 9 bases sitting between them. CDR3 loop: CASSQEFAANTEAFF. The CDR3 nucleotides are TGTGCCAGCAGCCAAGAGTTCGCAGCGAACACTGAAGCTTTCTTT.